Following are 7 T cell receptor beta chains from one sample sequenced in a study of T cell repertoires in cytomegalovirus infection. In TCRdb, the reads were re-called with MiXCR into one record per CDR3 protein. The table includes fewer than 300,000 distinct CDR3 sequences, about 26% detected once. The sequenced sample consisted of PBMCs. These TCRs come from a human donor in good health (CMV status not recorded). Some clones in this sample may be carry-over from other donors' samples.

This sequence joins TRBV2 and TRBJ1-2, with 7 nucleotides matching TRBD1. The CDR3 is 12 amino acids. Germline V CDR1 and CDR2: SNHLY, FYNNEI. Trimming took 6 bases from V and 7 from J; bases not matched to a gene: 5. CDR3 sequence: CASREGARGYTF. The CDR3 bases are TGTGCCAGCAGAGAGGGGGCGCGTGGCTACACCTTC.

This clonotype showed up just a few times. The chain employs TRBV6-1 and TRBJ2-5, with D unclear. Germline V gene data show CDR1 as MNHNS and CDR2 as SASEGT. Trimming left V 2 bases short and J 3 bases short, with 10 bases between. The CDR3 spans 14 residues. The CDR3 sequence: CASSEIGRKETQYF. The CDR3 coding sequence is TGTGCCAGCAGTGAAATAGGTAGAAAAGAGACCCAGTACTTC.

This clonotype has ten or more counts. The gene calls are TRBV7-8 and TRBJ1-4; D not resolved. Deletions cut 2 bases from V and 3 bases from J, with 7 bases between. Germline V gives CDR1 SGHVS, CDR2 FQNEAQ. This CDR3 contains 14 residues. CDR3 DNA sequence: TGTGCCAGCAGCTTACACCGCGCTAATGAAAAACTGTTTTTT. Its translation: CASSLHRANEKLFF.

The chain carries TRBV6-5 and TRBJ1-1, with 7 nucleotides matching TRBD1. Unmatched junction bases numbered 10, after V lost 7 bases and J lost 5 bases. CDR3 length: 14 residues. Looked up from germline, CDR1 is MNHEY and CDR2 is SVGAGI. The CDR3 here is CASTTRGRTTEAFF. For the CDR3, the DNA is TGTGCCAGCACTACAAGGGGGCGGACGACTGAAGCTTTCTTT.

Many counts were recorded for this clonotype. The chain carries TRBV7-9 and TRBJ2-5; TRBD2 matches 9 bases. CDR1 and CDR2 from the germline V gene are SEHNR and FQNEAQ (reference sequence). J was trimmed by 1 base and V by 5 bases; bases with no gene match: 5. The CDR3 extends over 15 amino acids. CDR3 coding DNA: TGTGCCAGCAGCCCCCAGACTAGCGGCCAAGAGACCCAGTACTTC. It translates to CASSPQTSGQETQYF.

The genes are TRBV20-1 and TRBJ1-5; D call uncertain. Trimming left V 1 base short and J 5 bases short, with 9 bases between. The V gene's germline CDR1 is DFQATT and CDR2 SNEGSKA (reference sequence). This CDR3 spans 13 amino acids. CDR3 residues: CSARATTDQPQHF. CDR3 coding DNA: TGCAGTGCTAGAGCGACGACCGATCAGCCCCAGCATTTT.

This clonotype was detected a few times. The gene calls are TRBV6-5 and TRBJ2-7; D is perhaps TRBD1 (5 bases). The germline V gene encodes CDR1 MNHEY and CDR2 SVGAGI. V lost 2 bases and J 0 bases, leaving 8 bases between the germline ends. This CDR3 spans 14 amino acids. The CDR3 spells CASSYPRDSYEQYF. In DNA, the CDR3 is TGTGCCAGCAGTTACCCCAGGGACTCCTACGAGCAGTACTTC.